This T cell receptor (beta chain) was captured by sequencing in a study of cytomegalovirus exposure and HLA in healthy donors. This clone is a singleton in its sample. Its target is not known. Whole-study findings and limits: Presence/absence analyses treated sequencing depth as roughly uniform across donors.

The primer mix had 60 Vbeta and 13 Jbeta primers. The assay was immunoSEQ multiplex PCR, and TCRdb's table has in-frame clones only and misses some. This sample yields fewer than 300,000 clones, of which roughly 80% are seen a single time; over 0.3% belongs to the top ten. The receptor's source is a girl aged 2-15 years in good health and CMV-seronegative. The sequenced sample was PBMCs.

The CDR3 protein is CASSQRWGGAVSETQYF. CDR3 in DNA: TGTGCCAGCAGCCAGCGGTGGGGGGGGGCCGTCTCGGAGACCCAGTACTTC. The V and J genes are TRBV11-2 and TRBJ2-5; D possibly corresponds to TRBD2 (7 bases). V dropped 5 bases and J dropped 5 bases, with 24 bases sitting between them. Germline V gives CDR1 SGHAT, CDR2 FQNNGV. The length of the CDR3 is 17 residues.